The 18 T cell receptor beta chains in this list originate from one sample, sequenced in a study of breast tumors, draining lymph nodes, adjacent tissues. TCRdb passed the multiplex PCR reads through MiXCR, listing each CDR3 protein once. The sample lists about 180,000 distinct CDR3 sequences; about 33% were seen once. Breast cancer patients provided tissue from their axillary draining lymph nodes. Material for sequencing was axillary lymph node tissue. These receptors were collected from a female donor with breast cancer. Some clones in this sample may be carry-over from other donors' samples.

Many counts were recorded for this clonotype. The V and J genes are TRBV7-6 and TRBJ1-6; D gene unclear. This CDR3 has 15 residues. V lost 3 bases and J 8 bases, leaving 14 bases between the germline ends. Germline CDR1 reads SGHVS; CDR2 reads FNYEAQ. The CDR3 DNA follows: TGTGCCAGCAGCTTGTGGGGATCGGCGGATTCACCCCTCCACTTT. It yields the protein CASSLWGSADSPLHF. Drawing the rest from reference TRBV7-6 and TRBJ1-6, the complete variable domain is GAGVSQSPRYKVTKRGQDVALRCDPISGHVSLYWYRQALGQGPEFLTYFNYEAQQDKSGLPNDRFSAERPEGSISTLTIQRTEQRDSAMYRCASSLWGSADSPLHFGNGTRLTVT.

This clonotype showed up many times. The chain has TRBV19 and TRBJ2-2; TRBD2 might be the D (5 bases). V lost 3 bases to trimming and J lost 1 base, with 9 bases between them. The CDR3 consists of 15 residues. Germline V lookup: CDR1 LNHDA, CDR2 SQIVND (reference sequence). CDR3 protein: CASSILALNTGELFF. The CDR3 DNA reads TGTGCCAGTAGTATTCTAGCCCTGAACACCGGGGAGCTGTTTTTT.

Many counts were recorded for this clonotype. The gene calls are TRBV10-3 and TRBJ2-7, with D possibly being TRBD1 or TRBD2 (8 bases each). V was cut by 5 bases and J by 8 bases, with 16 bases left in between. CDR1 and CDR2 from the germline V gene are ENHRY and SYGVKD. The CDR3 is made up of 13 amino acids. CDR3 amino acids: CAISPGGDRQQYF. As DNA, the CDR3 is TGTGCCATCAGTCCGGGGGGGGACAGGCAGCAGTACTTC.

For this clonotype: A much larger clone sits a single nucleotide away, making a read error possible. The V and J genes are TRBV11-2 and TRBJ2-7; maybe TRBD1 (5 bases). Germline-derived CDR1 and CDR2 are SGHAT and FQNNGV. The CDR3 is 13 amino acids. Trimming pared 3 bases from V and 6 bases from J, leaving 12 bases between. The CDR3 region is CASSFEAGSEQYF. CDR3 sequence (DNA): TGTGCCAGCAGCTTCGAGGCAGGGTCCGAGCAGTACTTC.

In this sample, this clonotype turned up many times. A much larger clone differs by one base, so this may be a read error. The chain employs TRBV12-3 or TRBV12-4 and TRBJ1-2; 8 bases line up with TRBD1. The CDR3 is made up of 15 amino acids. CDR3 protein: CTSSPRTGSNYGYTF. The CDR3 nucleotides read TGTACCAGCAGTCCCCGGACAGGGAGCAACTATGGCTACACCTTC.

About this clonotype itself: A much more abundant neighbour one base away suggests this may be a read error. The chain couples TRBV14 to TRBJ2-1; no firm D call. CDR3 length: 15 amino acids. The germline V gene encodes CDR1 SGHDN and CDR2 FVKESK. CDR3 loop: CASSQVSRIYNEQSF. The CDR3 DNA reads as TGTGCCAGCAGCCAAGTATCCAGGATCTACAATGAGCAGTCCTTC.

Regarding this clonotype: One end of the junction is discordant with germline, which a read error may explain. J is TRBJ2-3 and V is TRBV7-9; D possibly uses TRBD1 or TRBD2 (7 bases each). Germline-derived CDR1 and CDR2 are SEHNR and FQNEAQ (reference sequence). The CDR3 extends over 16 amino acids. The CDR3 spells CASSLASGGDTDTRYF. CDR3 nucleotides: TGTGCCAGCAGCTTAGCATCAGGGGGGGACACAGATACGCGGTATTTT.

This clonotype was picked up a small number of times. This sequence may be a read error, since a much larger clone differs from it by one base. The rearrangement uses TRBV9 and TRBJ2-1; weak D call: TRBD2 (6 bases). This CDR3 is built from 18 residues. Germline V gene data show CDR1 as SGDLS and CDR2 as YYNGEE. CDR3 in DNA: TGTGCCAGCAGCGCCCTAGGGTCGGGGGTGGTATCCTGCAATGAGCAGTTCTTC. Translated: CASSALGSGVVSCNEQFF.

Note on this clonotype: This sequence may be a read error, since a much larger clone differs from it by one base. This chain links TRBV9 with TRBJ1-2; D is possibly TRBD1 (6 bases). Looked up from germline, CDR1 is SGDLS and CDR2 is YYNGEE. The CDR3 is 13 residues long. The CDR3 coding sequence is TGTGCCAGCAGCGTAGGGGACACCTATGGCTACGCCTTC. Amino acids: CASSVGDTYGYAF.

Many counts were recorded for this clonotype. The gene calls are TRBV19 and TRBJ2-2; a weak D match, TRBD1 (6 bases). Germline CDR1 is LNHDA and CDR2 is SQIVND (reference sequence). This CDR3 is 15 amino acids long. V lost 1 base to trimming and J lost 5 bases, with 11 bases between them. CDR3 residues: CASSIVNRVTGELFF. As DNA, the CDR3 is TGTGCCAGTAGTATAGTTAACAGGGTAACCGGGGAGCTGTTTTTT.

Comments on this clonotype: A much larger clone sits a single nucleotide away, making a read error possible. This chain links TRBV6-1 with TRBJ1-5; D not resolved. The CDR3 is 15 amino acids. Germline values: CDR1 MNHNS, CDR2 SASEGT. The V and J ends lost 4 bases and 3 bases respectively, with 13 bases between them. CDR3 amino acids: CASSGWTVDNQPQHF. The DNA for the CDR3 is TGTGCCAGCAGTGGGTGGACGGTCGACAATCAGCCCCAGCATTTT.

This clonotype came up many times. The CDR3 DNA reads as TGTGCCAGCAGCTTAGTGGGACTAGTAGCCGATGAGCAGTTCTTC. Translation: CASSLVGLVADEQFF. The chain joins TRBV11-2 to TRBJ2-1; 8 positions match TRBD2. Germline V gene sequence: CDR1 SGHAT, CDR2 FQNNGV. Germline trimming cut 1 base from V and 8 bases from J; bases unmatched to any gene: 7. The CDR3 covers 15 residues.

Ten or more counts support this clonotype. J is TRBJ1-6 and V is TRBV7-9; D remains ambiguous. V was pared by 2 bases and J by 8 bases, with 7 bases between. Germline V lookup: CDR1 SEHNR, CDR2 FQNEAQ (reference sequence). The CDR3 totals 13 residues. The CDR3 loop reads CASSLFQDSPLHF. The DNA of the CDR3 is TGTGCCAGCAGCTTATTTCAGGATTCACCCCTCCACTTT.

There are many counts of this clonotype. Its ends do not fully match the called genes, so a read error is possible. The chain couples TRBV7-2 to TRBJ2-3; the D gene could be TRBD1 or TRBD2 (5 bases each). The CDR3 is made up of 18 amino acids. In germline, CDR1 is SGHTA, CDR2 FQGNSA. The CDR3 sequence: CASSLAGVNTRLTDSQYF. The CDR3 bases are TGTGCCAGCAGCTTAGCGGGGGTCAACACACGCCTCACAGATTCGCAGTATTTT.

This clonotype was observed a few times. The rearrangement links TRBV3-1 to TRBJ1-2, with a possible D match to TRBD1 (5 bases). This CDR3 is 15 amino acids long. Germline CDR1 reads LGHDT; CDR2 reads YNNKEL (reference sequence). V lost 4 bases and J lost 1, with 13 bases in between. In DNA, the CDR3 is TGTGCCAGCAGCCCCCAGGGACCAATTAACTATGGCTACACCTTC. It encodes CASSPQGPINYGYTF.

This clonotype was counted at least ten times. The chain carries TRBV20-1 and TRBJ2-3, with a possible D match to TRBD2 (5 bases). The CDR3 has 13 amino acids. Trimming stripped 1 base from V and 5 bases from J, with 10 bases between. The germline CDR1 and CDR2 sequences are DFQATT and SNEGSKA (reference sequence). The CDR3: CSARVVAGDTQYF. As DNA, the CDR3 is TGCAGTGCTAGAGTAGTGGCGGGAGATACGCAGTATTTT.

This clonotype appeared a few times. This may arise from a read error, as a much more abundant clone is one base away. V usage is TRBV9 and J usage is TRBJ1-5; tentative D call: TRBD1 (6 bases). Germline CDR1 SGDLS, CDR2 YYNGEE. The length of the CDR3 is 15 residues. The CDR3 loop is CASSATGFGNQPPHF. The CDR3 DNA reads TGTGCCAGCAGCGCAACAGGGTTTGGCAATCAGCCCCCGCATTTT.

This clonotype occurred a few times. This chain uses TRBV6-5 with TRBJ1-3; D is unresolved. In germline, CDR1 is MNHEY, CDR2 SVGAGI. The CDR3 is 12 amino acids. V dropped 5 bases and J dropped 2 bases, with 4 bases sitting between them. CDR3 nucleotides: TGTGCCAGCAGTGGCGCTGGAAACACCATATATTTT. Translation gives CASSGAGNTIYF.